The following is a T cell receptor beta chain sequence with its context. This sample was included in a study of blood T cell repertoires in COVID-19. Overall study: Italy, Spain and the United States were the sources of the convalescent and acute COVID-19 samples. PBMCs, B-cell-depleted T cells, or T cells were the source of the cDNA or gDNA that made up the material.

Authors' processing steps: Reference gene primer amplification yielded estimated nucleated cell counts. TCRdb's copy holds only in-frame clones and misses some; the assay was immunoSEQ multiplex PCR. Clonal size and the V and J genes are those of that table, whereas D and trimming came from the DNA. The table has 150,000 or so clones, roughly 77% seen once. Seattle patients were enrolled during active infection and followed longitudinally. Germline V CDR1 and CDR2: SGHTA, FQGTGA. The V gene lost 2 bases and the J gene lost 5 bases, with 10 bases spanning the gap. The CDR3 spans 13 residues. The clonotype was recovered from a woman between 70 and 85 years old with COVID-19, enrolled during active disease. The gene calls are TRBV7-3 and TRBJ2-7; no clear D. Sequencing was done on a sample of peripheral blood. Here the CDR3 DNA reads TGTGCCAGCAGCTTAGGGCAGAATGACGAGCAGTACTTC. The encoded protein is CASSLGQNDEQYF.